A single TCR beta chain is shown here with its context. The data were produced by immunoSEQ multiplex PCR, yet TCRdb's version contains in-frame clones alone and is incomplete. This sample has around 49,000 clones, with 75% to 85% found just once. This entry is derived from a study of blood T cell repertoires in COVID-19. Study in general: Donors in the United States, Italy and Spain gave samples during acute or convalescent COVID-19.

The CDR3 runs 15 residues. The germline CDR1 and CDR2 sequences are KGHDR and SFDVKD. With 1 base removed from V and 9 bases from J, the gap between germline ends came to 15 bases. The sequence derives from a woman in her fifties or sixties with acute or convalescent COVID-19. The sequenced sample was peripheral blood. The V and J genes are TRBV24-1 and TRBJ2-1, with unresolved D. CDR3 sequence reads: CATSDFGSAASEQFF. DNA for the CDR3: TGTGCCACCAGTGATTTTGGATCGGCGGCCTCTGAGCAGTTCTTC.